The clone carrying this T cell receptor beta chain has a single count. Antigen unknown. In germline, CDR1 is SGHDT, CDR2 YYEEEE. The CDR3 has 18 residues. V dropped 3 bases and J dropped 2; count of bases not matched to a gene: 14. Clones were sequenced by immunoSEQ multiplex PCR, and TCRdb holds only the in-frame ones, with some missing. The table has hundreds of thousands of clones, approximately 96% seen once; the top ten hold roughly 0.12%. This sample is part of a study of shared clonotypes between healthy human individuals. Naive CD8 cells lacked CD45RO and underwent positive selection for CCR7, leaving out terminally differentiated effector memory CD45RA+ cells. All donors were Caucasian adults living in Nashville, Tennessee. Findings of the study overall: Sorted-subset sequencing was shown by rarefaction to be incomplete despite large depth.

The source is a woman in her 30s in good health. The chain combines TRBV5-6 with TRBJ2-1, with 7 bases identical to TRBD1. Sequenced material: naive CD8+ T cells sorted from blood. This CDR3 is CASSYPNLQGIPYNEQFF. In nucleotides, the CDR3 is TGTGCCAGCAGCTACCCGAACCTACAGGGGATTCCCTACAATGAGCAGTTCTTC. Full variable domain (rest looked up from reference TRBV5-6 and TRBJ2-1): DAGVTQSPTHLIKTRGQQVTLRCSPKSGHDTVSWYQQALGQGPQFIFQYYEEEERQRGNFPDRFSGHQFPNYSSELNVNALLLGDSALYLCASSYPNLQGIPYNEQFFGPGTRLTVL.